This TCR beta chain was sequenced for a study of blood T cells in healthy people across ages. Study-wide points: Fewer expanded clones and more diversity marked long-lived versus aged donors. With age, beta diversity per million T cells declined roughly linearly, significantly by 30 to 40.

The second PCR ran roughly 7 to 11 cycles with a sample-barcoded 5' primer and J-beta primers. Unique molecular identifiers of 12 random nucleotides labeled each cDNA. TCRdb re-called the 5' RACE reads with MiXCR, one entry per CDR3 protein. This sample carries around 940,000 distinct CDR3 sequences, 51% of them seen once, and the ten largest clones take around a fifth. Germline CDR1 is MNHEY and CDR2 is SMNVEV (reference sequence). The V and J ends lost 5 bases and 10 bases, in that order; junction bases with no gene match: 16. The CDR3 loop spans 17 amino acids. About this clonotype: Its target is not known.

The TCR sequence derives from a woman between 55 and 75 years old in good health. Sequencing input: blood. This chain joins TRBV27 and TRBJ2-3; the match to TRBD2 covers 12 bases. The CDR3 protein is CASSPLAGGPLMDAQYF. The CDR3 region has the DNA TGTGCCAGCAGTCCGCTAGCGGGAGGGCCTCTGATGGATGCGCAGTATTTT.